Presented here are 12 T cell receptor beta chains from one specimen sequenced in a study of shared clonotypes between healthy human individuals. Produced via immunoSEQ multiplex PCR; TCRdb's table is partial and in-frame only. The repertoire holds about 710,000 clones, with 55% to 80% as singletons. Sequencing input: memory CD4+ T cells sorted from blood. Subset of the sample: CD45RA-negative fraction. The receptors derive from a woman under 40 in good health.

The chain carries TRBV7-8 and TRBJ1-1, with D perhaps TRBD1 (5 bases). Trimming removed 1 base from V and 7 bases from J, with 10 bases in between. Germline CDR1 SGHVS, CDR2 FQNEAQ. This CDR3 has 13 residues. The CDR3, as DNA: TGTGCCAGCAGCTTAGACAGAGGGGTTGAAGCTTTCTTT. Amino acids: CASSLDRGVEAFF.

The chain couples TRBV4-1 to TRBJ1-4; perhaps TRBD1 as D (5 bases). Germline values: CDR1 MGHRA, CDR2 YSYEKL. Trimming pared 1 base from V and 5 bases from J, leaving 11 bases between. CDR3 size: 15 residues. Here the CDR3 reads CASSQVWGINEKLFF. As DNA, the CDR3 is TGCGCCAGCAGCCAAGTATGGGGGATCAATGAAAAACTGTTTTTT.

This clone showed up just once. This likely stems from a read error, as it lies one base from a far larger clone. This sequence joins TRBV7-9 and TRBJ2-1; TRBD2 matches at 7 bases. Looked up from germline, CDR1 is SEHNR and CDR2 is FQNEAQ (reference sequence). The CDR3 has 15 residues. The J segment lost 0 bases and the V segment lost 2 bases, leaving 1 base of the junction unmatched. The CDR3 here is CASSLPGGSYNEQFF. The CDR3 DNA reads TGTGCCAGCAGCTTACCGGGGGGCTCCTACAATGAGCAGTTCTTC. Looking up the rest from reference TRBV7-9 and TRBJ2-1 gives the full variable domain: DTGVSQNPRHKITKRGQNVTFRCDPISEHNRLYWYRQTLGQGPEFLTYFQNEAQLEKSRLLSDRFSAERPKGSFSTLEIQRTEQGDSAMYLCASSLPGGSYNEQFFGPGTRLTVL.

CDR3 sequence reads: CASSLEGHKAYEQYF. DNA of the CDR3: TGTGCCAGCAGCTTAGAGGGACATAAAGCGTACGAGCAGTACTTC. The chain couples TRBV7-8 to TRBJ2-7, with TRBD1 as a possible D gene (6 bases). Germline-derived CDR1 and CDR2 are SGHVS and FQNEAQ. The CDR3 covers 15 residues. Trimming stripped 1 base from V and 4 bases from J, with 14 bases between. The whole variable domain, filled in from reference TRBV7-8 and TRBJ2-7, reads GAGVSQSPRYKVAKRGQDVALRCDPISGHVSLFWYQQALGQGPEFLTYFQNEAQLDKSGLPSDRFFAERPEGSVSTLKIQRTQQEDSAVYLCASSLEGHKAYEQYFGPGTRLTVT.

The CDR3 region has the DNA TGTGCCAGCAGCTCATCTCGACAGGGGGCTTATGAGCAGTACTTC. Encoded protein: CASSSSRQGAYEQYF. This sequence joins TRBV6-5 and TRBJ2-7; 10 bases match TRBD1. This CDR3 comprises 15 residues. Germline V gene sequence: CDR1 MNHEY, CDR2 SVGAGI. V trimming: 6 bases; J trimming: 7 bases; junction bases outside the gene matches: 12.

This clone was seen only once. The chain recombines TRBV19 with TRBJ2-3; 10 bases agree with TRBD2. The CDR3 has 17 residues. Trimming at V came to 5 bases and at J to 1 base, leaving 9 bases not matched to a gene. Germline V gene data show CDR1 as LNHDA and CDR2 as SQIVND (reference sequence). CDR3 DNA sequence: TGTGCCAGTAGTCTAGCGGGAGACCCTTCGGGCACAGATACGCAGTATTTT. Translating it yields CASSLAGDPSGTDTQYF.

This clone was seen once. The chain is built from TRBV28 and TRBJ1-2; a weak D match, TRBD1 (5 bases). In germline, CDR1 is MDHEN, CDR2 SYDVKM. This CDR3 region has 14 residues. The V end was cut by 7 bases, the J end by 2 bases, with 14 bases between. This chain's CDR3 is CASTLLTENYGYTF. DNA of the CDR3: TGTGCCAGCACCCTTCTGACAGAGAACTATGGCTACACCTTC.

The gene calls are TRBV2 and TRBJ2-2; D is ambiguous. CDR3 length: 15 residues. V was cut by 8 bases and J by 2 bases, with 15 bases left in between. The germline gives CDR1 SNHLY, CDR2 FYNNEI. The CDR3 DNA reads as TGTGCCAGCGGACGGCCGACCATTAACACCGGGGAGCTGTTTTTT. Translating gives CASGRPTINTGELFF.

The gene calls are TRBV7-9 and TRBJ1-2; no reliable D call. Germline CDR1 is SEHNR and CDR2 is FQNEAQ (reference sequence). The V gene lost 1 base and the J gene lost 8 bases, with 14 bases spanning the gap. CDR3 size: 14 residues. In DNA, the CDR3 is TGTGCCAGCAGCTTAGACATGGGATCGCACGGCTACACCTTC. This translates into CASSLDMGSHGYTF.

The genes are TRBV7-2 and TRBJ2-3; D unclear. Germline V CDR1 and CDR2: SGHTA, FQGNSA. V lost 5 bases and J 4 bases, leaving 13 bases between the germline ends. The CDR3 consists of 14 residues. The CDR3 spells CASSPSPAADTQYF. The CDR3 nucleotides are TGTGCCAGCAGCCCCTCACCAGCTGCAGATACGCAGTATTTT.

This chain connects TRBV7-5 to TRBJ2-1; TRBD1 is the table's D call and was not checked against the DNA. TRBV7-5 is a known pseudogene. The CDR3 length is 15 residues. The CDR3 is CVRTHRRDRVNEQFF. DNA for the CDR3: TGTGTCAGAACCCACCGCAGGGACAGGGTCAATGAGCAGTTCTTC.

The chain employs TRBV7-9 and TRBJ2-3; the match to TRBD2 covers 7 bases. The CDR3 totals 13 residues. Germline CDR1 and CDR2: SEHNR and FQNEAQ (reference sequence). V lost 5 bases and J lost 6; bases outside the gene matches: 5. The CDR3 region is CASSPQAGDTQYF. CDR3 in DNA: TGTGCCAGCAGCCCCCAAGCGGGGGATACGCAGTATTTT.